This T cell receptor beta chain derives from a study of T cells after yellow fever vaccination (dated by TCRdb to about 2019). The study in broad terms: The SMART-Seq v4 Ultra Low Input RNA kit was used to prepare libraries from fractions with low cell numbers. Bulk TCR alpha and beta repertoires were sequenced longitudinally to track T-cell clones before and after primary and booster YFV17D yellow fever vaccination. Two healthy male donors made up the cohort, one aged 18 to 30 years and the other aged 30 to 40 years. Bulk PBMC replicates and cell subsets were isolated from blood drawn at multiple timepoints before and after both primary and secondary immunization.

The germline V gene gives CDR1 as MGHRA and CDR2 as YSYEKL. V ends up 3 bases short and J 5 bases short, with an unmatched junction base count of 14. Inclusive of the bounding cysteine and phenylalanine, the CDR3 is 17 residues long. The only DNA kept is the CDR3, 51 bases in frame from the first base. The treatment or condition label of this sample denotes: live attenuated yellow fever vaccine strain. A standard Ficoll-Paque protocol was used to isolate PBMCs from peripheral blood. CD4 and CD8 T-cell fractions were isolated with Dynabeads CD4 and CD8 positive selection kits. TriZol was used to extract RNA from bulk PBMCs, from CD4 and CD8 fractions, and from dextramer-positive and dextramer-negative fractions. Only a few counts were recorded for this clonotype. Its antigen is still unknown. The record has no base qualities; no much larger clone is one base away. General conclusions and limits of the study: A small share of clonotypes occurred in both CD4 and CD8 compartments, likely arising from convergent recombination. Most clones expanded after primary vaccination were re-detected after the booster (almost 98% of CD4 and around 86% of CD8), suggesting broad memory maintenance. Only a couple of donors were included in the study, so the extent to which the findings can be generalized is limited. Compared with the primary T-cell response, the secondary T-cell response was faster but weaker, reaching its peak on day 5 rather than on day 15. Computational filtering was required because FACS-sorted repertoires could contain abundant contaminating clonotypes from the bulk population.

This sample was sequenced with an Illumina NovaSeq 6000. TCR cDNA was synthesized by 5'RACE template switching, which introduced a universal primer site and unique molecular identifiers. cDNA synthesis was primed from both the TCR alpha and TCR beta constant segments. Library amplification involved two PCR steps, and the second step added sample barcodes and sequencing adapters. Sequencing of libraries was performed on Illumina HiSeq 2500 (2x100 bp) or NovaSeq (2x150 bp). Under the source paper's analysis protocol: MIGEC was used to demultiplex reads and collapse the reads into UMI consensus sequences, and MiXCR was used for V(D)J alignment. Vaccine-responding clonotypes were identified with edgeR using replicate PBMC samples, with FDR below 0.01 and a log2 fold change above 5 up to day 15 being required. CD4 or CD8 identity was assigned to each bulk clonotype according to whether the clonotype was present at higher abundance in the sequenced CD4 repertoire or the sequenced CD8 repertoire. TCRdb reprocessing: public reads trimmed at Q25 with fastp, clones called with MiXCR, in-frame beta chains kept. Each CDR3 protein gets just one entry, which takes the most common genes and DNA from the rows behind it. The V and J calls follow TCRdb's processing rather than the paper's. The sample data list about 130,000 distinct CDR3 sequences, and about 8.4% of these were observed just once. The ten biggest clones cover roughly 40% of the sample.

The V and J segments used are TRBV4-1 and TRBJ2-7; TRBD1 agrees with 9 junctional bases. This clonotype was obtained from a man aged 18 to 29 who received the YFV17D yellow fever vaccine. Material: CD8+ T cells sorted from PBMCs, obtained on the day of the yellow fever booster vaccination. CDR3 sequence: CASSQANVGTGNNEQYF. The DNA sequence is given as TGCGCCAGCAGCCAGGCCAATGTCGGGACAGGGAATAACGAGCAGTACTTC.